These 28 T cell receptor beta chains were sequenced from one sample in a study of shared clonotypes between healthy human individuals. Generated by immunoSEQ multiplex PCR, the TCRdb table keeps only in-frame clones and is missing some. The sample lists a few hundred thousand clones, 50% to 75% occurring once. Material for sequencing was memory CD4+ T cells sorted from blood. Indicated subset: CD45RA-negative fraction. These receptors originate from a man aged 25-45 years in good health.

V gene TRBV4-1 combines with J gene TRBJ2-1, with D possibly being TRBD1 or TRBD2 (6 bases each). The CDR3 has 16 amino acids. V shed 4 bases and J shed 2 bases, with 15 bases lying between them. Germline CDR1 reads MGHRA; CDR2 reads YSYEKL. CDR3 protein: CASSRQEGTTYNEQFF. Here the CDR3 DNA reads TGCGCCAGCAGCCGACAGGAGGGGACGACCTACAATGAGCAGTTCTTC.

This clone occurred many times. The gene calls are TRBV5-1 and TRBJ2-1; 12 bases match TRBD2. The CDR3 has 13 amino acids. V lost 7 bases to trimming and J lost 10 bases; unmatched junction nucleotides: 6. Germline V gene lookup returns CDR1 SGHRS and CDR2 YFSETQ. The CDR3 loop reads CASAPGLAGEQFF. Here the CDR3 DNA reads TGCGCCAGCGCCCCCGGACTAGCGGGAGAGCAGTTCTTC. The whole variable domain, filled in from reference TRBV5-1 and TRBJ2-1, reads KAGVTQTPRYLIKTRGQQVTLSCSPISGHRSVSWYQQTPGQGLQFLFEYFSETQRNKGNFPGRFSGRQFSNSRSEMNVSTLELGDSALYLCASAPGLAGEQFFGPGTRLTVL.

This clone has only a few counts. This sequence joins TRBV6-1 and TRBJ2-2; the D is unclear. Germline V CDR1 and CDR2: MNHNS, SASEGT. Trimming stripped 6 bases from V and 0 bases from J, with 8 bases between. The CDR3 consists of 14 residues. The CDR3 sequence: CASRRSPNTGELFF. CDR3 nucleotide sequence: TGTGCCAGCAGAAGATCCCCGAACACCGGGGAGCTGTTTTTT.

This chain connects TRBV9 to TRBJ1-1; 8 bases are a match to TRBD1. This CDR3 contains 13 residues. The junction had 5 bases not matched to a gene; V was cut back by 5 bases and J by 5 bases. Germline-derived CDR1 and CDR2 are SGDLS and YYNGEE. In nucleotides, the CDR3 is TGTGCCAGCAGTACAGGGGGAATTACTGAAGCTTTCTTT. Its protein product is CASSTGGITEAFF. The full variable domain, in which reference TRBV9 and TRBJ1-1 provide the parts outside the CDR3, is DSGVTQTPKHLITATGQRVTLRCSPRSGDLSVYWYQQSLDQGLQFLIQYYNGEERAKGNILERFSAQQFPDLHSELNLSSLELGDSALYFCASSTGGITEAFFGQGTRLTVV.

This clone was counted many times. CDR3 in DNA: TGTGCCAGCAGCCTAGTAGGGCAGTCGAACACCGGGGAGCTGTTTTTT. It translates to CASSLVGQSNTGELFF. V gene TRBV11-3 combines with J gene TRBJ2-2; D unclear. Per the germline V gene, CDR1 is SGHNT and CDR2 is YENEEA. Trimming took 5 bases from V and 0 from J, leaving 13 bases between them. This CDR3 comprises 16 residues.

In this sample, this clone turned up a few times. The chain employs TRBV18 and TRBJ2-1; no clear D gene. V was clipped by 2 bases and J by 6 bases, with 14 bases between them. The CDR3 is 15 residues long. In germline, CDR1 is KGHSH, CDR2 LQKENI. Written as DNA, the CDR3 is TGTGCCAGCTCACCAGGCGCCCGCATCCGCAATGAGCAGTTCTTC. Encoded protein: CASSPGARIRNEQFF. Filled out from reference TRBV18 and TRBJ2-1, the complete variable domain reads NAGVMQNPRHLVRRRGQEARLRCSPMKGHSHVYWYRQLPEEGLKFMVYLQKENIIDESGMPKERFSAEFPKEGPSILRIQQVVRGDSAAYFCASSPGARIRNEQFFGPGTRLTVL.

The chain uses TRBV11-1 and TRBJ2-5; D is unresolved. V lost 4 bases to trimming and J lost 2 bases, with 8 bases between them. This CDR3 contains 13 residues. The germline V gene encodes CDR1 SGHAT and CDR2 FQDESV (reference sequence). The CDR3 here is CASSSDPQETQYF. CDR3 coding DNA: TGTGCCAGCAGCTCGGACCCTCAAGAGACCCAGTACTTC.

The V call is TRBV28, the J call TRBJ2-7; D is possibly TRBD1 (6 bases). Germline V lookup: CDR1 MDHEN, CDR2 SYDVKM. The CDR3 length is 16 residues. V gave up 2 bases and J gave up 0 bases, with 14 bases separating them. CDR3 in amino acids: CASSLEGVLSSYEQYF. CDR3 in DNA: TGTGCCAGCAGTTTAGAGGGGGTATTAAGCTCCTACGAGCAGTACTTC.

This chain joins TRBV7-2 and TRBJ2-2, with D uncertain. This CDR3 has 16 residues. The V and J ends lost 0 bases and 2 bases respectively, with 10 bases between them. CDR1 SGHTA and CDR2 FQGNSA come from the germline V gene. The CDR3 loop is CASSLAGPSNTGELFF. CDR3 coding DNA: TGTGCCAGCAGCTTAGCAGGACCAAGCAACACCGGGGAGCTGTTTTTT.

This clone was detected only a few times. The J gene is TRBJ2-7, the V gene TRBV6-5, with 7 nucleotides matching TRBD1. Per the germline V gene, CDR1 is MNHEY and CDR2 is SVGAGI. V lost 5 bases and J lost 2; bases outside the gene matches: 3. The CDR3 has 13 amino acids. The CDR3: CASSNTGAYEQYF. The CDR3 DNA sequence: TGTGCCAGCAGTAATACAGGGGCCTACGAGCAGTACTTC.

This chain links TRBV11-2 with TRBJ1-5, with D possibly TRBD1 on 6 matching bases. This CDR3 spans 15 amino acids. Trimming cost V 4 bases and J 5 bases, with 15 bases left between them. The germline CDR1 and CDR2 sequences are SGHAT and FQNNGV. This CDR3 reads CASSSDGGGYQPQHF. CDR3 bases: TGTGCCAGCAGCTCGGATGGGGGCGGCTATCAGCCCCAGCATTTT.

The chain couples TRBV27 to TRBJ2-7, with D perhaps matching TRBD1 (6 bases). Germline-derived CDR1 and CDR2 are MNHEY and SMNVEV (reference sequence). V lost 6 bases to trimming and J lost 7 bases, with 25 bases between them. The CDR3 is 16 residues long. The DNA of the CDR3 is TGTGCCAGCAGGCTCGCGCTAGGGACACCGCTGGGGGAGCAGTACTTC. This translates into CASRLALGTPLGEQYF.

The J gene is TRBJ2-2, the V gene TRBV2; either TRBD1 or TRBD2 may supply D (6 bases each). Trimming stripped 7 bases from V and 2 bases from J, with 17 bases between. Germline CDR1 is SNHLY and CDR2 is FYNNEI. The length of the CDR3 is 16 residues. CDR3 protein: CASKWRGATNTGELFF. The CDR3 coding sequence is TGTGCCAGCAAGTGGAGGGGGGCGACTAACACCGGGGAGCTGTTTTTT.

This clone appeared a few times. The chain carries TRBV7-2 and TRBJ2-1; 12 nucleotides line up with TRBD2. V shed 3 bases, J shed 9 bases, and the junction held 9 bases outside the gene matches. This CDR3 is 16 amino acids long. Per the germline V gene, CDR1 is SGHTA and CDR2 is FQGNSA. As DNA, the CDR3 is TGTGCCAGCAGCTTGACTAGCGGGAGAGTACAAAGTGAGCAGTTCTTC. Translated, it gives CASSLTSGRVQSEQFF.

The rearrangement links TRBV5-8 to TRBJ2-5; TRBD1 matches at 7 bases. J was trimmed by 2 bases and V by 6 bases; bases with no gene match: 10. CDR3 size: 15 residues. CDR1 SGHTS and CDR2 YDEGEE come from the germline V gene. The CDR3 nucleotides are TGTGCCAGCAACTTCGACAGGGAAAATCAAGAGACCCAGTACTTC. Translated: CASNFDRENQETQYF.

This chain uses TRBV6-1 with TRBJ2-3, with D perhaps assigned TRBD1 or TRBD2 (5 bases each). V shed 1 base and J shed 4 bases, with 21 bases lying between them. Germline V gene data show CDR1 as MNHNS and CDR2 as SASEGT. CDR3 length: 18 residues. CDR3 residues: CASSEEPGLGSLSDTQYF. The CDR3 DNA is TGTGCCAGCAGTGAAGAACCGGGGCTGGGGTCCCTTTCAGATACGCAGTATTTT.

The J gene is TRBJ2-1, the V gene TRBV9; D may be TRBD2 (5 bases). Germline CDR1 and CDR2: SGDLS and YYNGEE. The length of the CDR3 is 13 residues. V lost 4 bases and J lost 10, with 15 bases in between. The CDR3 DNA sequence: TGTGCCAGCAGCCCACTGACGGGGTACGAGCAGTTCTTC. It yields the protein CASSPLTGYEQFF.

This chain uses TRBV29-1 with TRBJ2-1, with a possible D match to TRBD1 (5 bases). Trimming shortened V by 6 bases and J by 7 bases, and 13 bases separated the two germline ends. In germline, CDR1 is SQVTM, CDR2 ANQGSEA. There are 12 residues in the CDR3. The CDR3 region has the DNA TGCAGCGTCACAGGAGACTGGAATGAGCAGTTCTTC. Encoded protein: CSVTGDWNEQFF.

This clone was found many times. A junction end diverges from the germline sequence, so it may reflect a read error. Other DNA sequences within the sample encode an identical CDR3. The chain joins TRBV5-1 to TRBJ2-1; D might be TRBD1 or TRBD2, each matching 5 bases. Germline CDR1 reads SGHRS; CDR2 reads YFSETQ. The CDR3 sequence is 15 residues long. Here the CDR3 DNA reads TGCGCCAGCAGCTTGGACGGTGGACCCCCCCCCGGGGCGGTCTTC. Translation: CASSLDGGPPPGAVF.

This clone was recorded at least ten times. The V call is TRBV27, the J call TRBJ2-7, with a weak D call TRBD1 (5 bases). V lost 4 bases, J lost 0 bases, and 13 bases lay in between. The CDR3 is made up of 15 amino acids. Germline V gene lookup returns CDR1 MNHEY and CDR2 SMNVEV (reference sequence). The CDR3 DNA reads as TGTGCCAGCAGTTGGAAGGGGTTAGGCTCCTACGAGCAGTACTTC. It is translated as CASSWKGLGSYEQYF.

J is TRBJ2-1 and V is TRBV27; D might be TRBD1 (5 bases). This CDR3 is built from 16 residues. The V and J ends lost 6 bases and 7 bases respectively, with 22 bases between them. Germline CDR1 and CDR2: MNHEY and SMNVEV (reference sequence). The chain's CDR3 is CASSNLQGRGGNEQFF. The CDR3 bases are TGTGCCAGCAGCAACCTCCAGGGTCGCGGTGGGAATGAGCAGTTCTTC.

The chain carries TRBV7-3 and TRBJ2-5; D perhaps matches TRBD1 (7 bases). V lost 1 base to trimming and J lost 3 bases, with 9 bases between them. Per the germline V gene, CDR1 is SGHTA and CDR2 is FQGTGA. The CDR3 is made up of 14 amino acids. The CDR3 DNA reads TGTGCCAGCAGCTTAAGCGGGACAGAAGAGACCCAGTACTTC. Its translation is CASSLSGTEETQYF.

The rearrangement joins TRBV7-2 to TRBJ2-1; 9 bases are shared with TRBD1. With 5 bases clipped from V and 4 bases from J, the junction kept 6 bases outside the gene matches. Germline CDR1 reads SGHTA; CDR2 reads FQGNSA. This CDR3 contains 15 residues. The CDR3 loop reads CASSTTGTGYNEQFF. For the CDR3, the DNA is TGTGCCAGCAGCACCACCGGGACAGGGTACAATGAGCAGTTCTTC.

Only a few counts were recorded for this clone. The rearrangement links TRBV4-1 to TRBJ2-4; maybe TRBD1 (6 bases). This CDR3 comprises 16 residues. The V gene's germline CDR1 is MGHRA and CDR2 YSYEKL. Deletions cut 4 bases from V and 6 bases from J, with 19 bases between. As DNA, the CDR3 is TGCGCCAGCAGCCCTCTGGGGTCTGGACAGCCAAACATTCAGTACTTC. Encoded protein: CASSPLGSGQPNIQYF.

The CDR3 DNA reads as TGTGCCAGCAGCTTGGTGGGCTCTGGGGCCAACGTCCTGACTTTC. Protein: CASSLVGSGANVLTF. The chain links TRBV5-5 to TRBJ2-6; no definite D call. The germline V and J ends were trimmed by 0 bases and 0 bases, with 4 bases remaining between them. The CDR3 is 15 amino acids. Germline V gene lookup returns CDR1 SGHKS and CDR2 YYEKEE (reference sequence). Together with reference TRBV5-5 and TRBJ2-6, the CDR3 gives the full variable domain: DAGVTQSPTHLIKTRGQQVTLRCSPISGHKSVSWYQQVLGQGPQFIFQYYEKEERGRGNFPDRFSARQFPNYSSELNVNALLLGDSALYLCASSLVGSGANVLTFGAGSRLTVL.

The chain has TRBV6-1 and TRBJ2-7; D might be TRBD2 (5 bases). The V and J ends lost 4 bases and 2 bases respectively, with 12 bases between them. Germline assignment: CDR1 MNHNS and CDR2 SASEGT. CDR3 length: 14 amino acids. CDR3 residues: CASSGTWGAYEQYF. Here the CDR3 DNA reads TGTGCCAGCAGTGGAACCTGGGGAGCCTACGAGCAGTACTTC.

The chain links TRBV4-2 to TRBJ2-7; perhaps TRBD2 as D (6 bases). Germline loops: CDR1 LGHNA, CDR2 YNFKEQ. The CDR3 consists of 15 residues. V dropped 1 base and J dropped 2 bases, with 12 bases sitting between them. CDR3 protein: CASSQVTSGAYEQYF. The CDR3 DNA reads as TGTGCCAGCAGCCAAGTGACCTCGGGGGCCTACGAGCAGTACTTC.

The chain is built from TRBV4-3 and TRBJ2-2; the match to TRBD2 covers 12 bases. This CDR3 region has 18 residues. Germline V gives CDR1 LGHNA, CDR2 YSLEER. With 0 bases clipped from V and 3 bases from J, the junction kept 5 bases outside the gene matches. The CDR3 loop is CASSQETSGSFYTGELFF. The CDR3 region has the DNA TGCGCCAGCAGCCAAGAGACTAGCGGGAGCTTTTACACCGGGGAGCTGTTTTTT.